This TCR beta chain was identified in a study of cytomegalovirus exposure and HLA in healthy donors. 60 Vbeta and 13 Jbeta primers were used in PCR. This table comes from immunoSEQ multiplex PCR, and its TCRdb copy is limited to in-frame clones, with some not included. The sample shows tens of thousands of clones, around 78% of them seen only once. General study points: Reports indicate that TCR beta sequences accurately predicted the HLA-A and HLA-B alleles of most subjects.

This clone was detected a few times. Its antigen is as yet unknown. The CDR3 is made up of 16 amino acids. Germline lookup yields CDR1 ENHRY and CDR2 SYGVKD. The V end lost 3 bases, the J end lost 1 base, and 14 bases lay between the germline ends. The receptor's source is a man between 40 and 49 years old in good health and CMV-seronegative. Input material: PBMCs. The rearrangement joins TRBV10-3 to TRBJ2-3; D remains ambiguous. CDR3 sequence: CAISDTQQRGTDTQYF. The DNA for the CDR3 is TGTGCCATCAGTGACACGCAGCAGCGAGGCACAGATACGCAGTATTTT.